These 17 T cell receptor beta chains originate from one sample sequenced in a study of T cells in tuberculosis. Assay used: immunoSEQ multiplex PCR; TCRdb lists only in-frame clones, some missing. The data contain tens of thousands of clones, about 92% of them seen just once; the ten biggest clones take up roughly 16%. Sequencing was performed on PBMCs. Source of these receptors: a donor between 10 and 35 years old with latent tuberculosis or without tuberculosis infection. Some clones in this sample may be carry-over from other donors' samples.

The J gene is TRBJ2-7, the V gene TRBV10-3; 12 bases map to TRBD1. The germline V gene encodes CDR1 ENHRY and CDR2 SYGVKD. V dropped 6 bases and J dropped 4; count of bases not matched to a gene: 7. The CDR3 contains 15 residues. This chain's CDR3 is CAIRRGTGGGYEQYF. The CDR3 DNA reads TGTGCCATCAGAAGAGGGACAGGGGGCGGTTACGAGCAGTACTTC.

The chain carries TRBV6-1 and TRBJ1-2; weak D call: TRBD1 (5 bases). Between the trimmed V and J ends, which lost 7 bases and 5 bases, there was a span of 14 bases. The CDR3 sequence is 13 residues long. CDR1 MNHNS and CDR2 SASEGT come from the germline V gene. The CDR3 nucleotides read TGTGCCAGCACCCACGGGGGGGAGTATGGCTACACCTTC. Protein: CASTHGGEYGYTF.

The rearrangement links TRBV27 to TRBJ1-5, with a possible D match to TRBD1 (6 bases). The CDR3 totals 12 residues. V lost 8 bases and J 4 bases, leaving 9 bases between the germline ends. Germline assignment: CDR1 MNHEY and CDR2 SMNVEV (reference sequence). CDR3 coding DNA: TGTGCCAGCTCGACAGGAAATCAGCCCCAGCATTTT. Translated, it gives CASSTGNQPQHF.

V gene TRBV18 combines with J gene TRBJ1-1, with D possibly being TRBD1 (5 bases). There are 15 residues in the CDR3. Per the germline V gene, CDR1 is KGHSH and CDR2 is LQKENI. Trimming left V 3 bases short and J 11 bases short, with 22 bases between. CDR3 amino acids: CASSPGIGQSPGAFF. As DNA, the CDR3 is TGTGCCAGCTCACCTGGGATAGGACAATCCCCTGGGGCTTTCTTT.

The chain combines TRBV4-1 with TRBJ1-2; 10 nucleotides match TRBD1. V gave up 4 bases and J gave up 3 bases; unmatched junction bases: 2. The CDR3 covers 14 residues. Germline CDR1 MGHRA, CDR2 YSYEKL. In DNA, the CDR3 is TGCGCCAGCAGCCGGGACAGGGGAGACTATGGCTACACCTTC. It translates to CASSRDRGDYGYTF.

This sequence joins TRBV19 and TRBJ1-5; no clear D. The V end was cut by 2 bases, the J end by 3 bases, with 5 bases between. Germline loops: CDR1 LNHDA, CDR2 SQIVND (reference sequence). This CDR3 is built from 13 residues. The CDR3 is CASSIIHNQPQHF. The CDR3 DNA is TGTGCCAGTAGTATAATCCACAATCAGCCCCAGCATTTT. Full variable domain (rest looked up from reference TRBV19 and TRBJ1-5): DGGITQSPKYLFRKEGQNVTLSCEQNLNHDAMYWYRQDPGQGLRLIYYSQIVNDFQKGDIAEGYSVSREKKESFPLTVTSAQKNPTAFYLCASSIIHNQPQHFGDGTRLSIL.

Turning to this clone: The junction shows a germline mismatch at one end, possibly a read error. The chain recombines TRBV7-7 with TRBJ2-2, with 8 nucleotides matching TRBD2. The CDR3 extends over 16 amino acids. Germline V gene sequence: CDR1 SSHAT, CDR2 FNYEAQ (reference sequence). DNA of the CDR3: TGTGCTAGCAGCTTAGAACTAGCGGTGAACACCGGGGAGCTGTTTTTT. It is translated as CASSLELAVNTGELFF.

The V gene is TRBV5-1, the J gene TRBJ2-3; TRBD2 aligns across 11 bases. Germline CDR1 and CDR2: SGHRS and YFSETQ. CDR3 size: 15 residues. With V trimmed by 1 base and J by 10 bases, 8 bases remained unmatched. The CDR3 loop is CASSLLGWGLAAQYF. CDR3 DNA: TGCGCCAGCAGCTTGTTGGGGTGGGGACTAGCGGCGCAGTATTTT.

The chain links TRBV25-1 to TRBJ2-3; D gene unclear. The germline V and J ends were trimmed by 3 bases and 7 bases, with 8 bases remaining between them. The germline V gene encodes CDR1 MGHDK and CDR2 SYGVNS. This CDR3 spans 12 amino acids. The CDR3 spells CASSDSVYTQYF. The CDR3 coding sequence is TGTGCCAGCAGTGATAGTGTGTATACGCAGTATTTT.

The chain carries TRBV10-2 and TRBJ2-2; 7 nucleotides match TRBD1. The ends lost 4 bases at V and 1 base at J; junction bases unmatched: 3. The CDR3 runs 15 residues. Germline lookup yields CDR1 WSHSY and CDR2 SAAADI. The DNA for the CDR3 is TGCGCCAGCAGTGGCCGGGACAGGAACACCGGGGAGCTGTTTTTT. It is translated as CASSGRDRNTGELFF.

V usage is TRBV30 and J usage is TRBJ1-3; tentatively, D is TRBD1 (5 bases). Trimming took 0 bases from V and 3 from J, leaving 15 bases between them. Germline CDR1 and CDR2: GTSNPN and SVGIG (reference sequence). The CDR3 length is 16 residues. As DNA, the CDR3 is TGTGCCTGGAGTGTAGCCCGGGGGGGAGTTGGAAACACCATATATTTT. Translated: CAWSVARGGVGNTIYF.

This rearrangement joins TRBV25-1 to TRBJ1-2; 8 bases fit TRBD1. The J segment lost 8 bases and the V segment lost 6 bases, leaving 8 bases of the junction unmatched. Looked up from germline, CDR1 is MGHDK and CDR2 is SYGVNS. The CDR3 runs to 13 residues. The CDR3: CASRLGTGKGYTF. As DNA, the CDR3 is TGTGCCAGCAGGCTCGGGACAGGTAAAGGCTACACCTTC.

The chain is built from TRBV18 and TRBJ1-5; no firm D call. The CDR3 has 14 residues. Between the trimmed V and J ends, which lost 6 bases and 4 bases, there was a span of 13 bases. Germline V gene sequence: CDR1 KGHSH, CDR2 LQKENI. The CDR3 is CASSPGSPNQPQHF. As DNA, the CDR3 is TGTGCCAGCTCCCCCGGGAGCCCTAATCAGCCCCAGCATTTT.

In this sample, this clone turned up a few times. The V call is TRBV7-3, the J call TRBJ2-7; TRBD2 agrees at 8 bases. The V and J ends lost 4 bases and 7 bases, in that order; junction bases with no gene match: 12. The germline V gene encodes CDR1 SGHTA and CDR2 FQGTGA. The CDR3 consists of 15 residues. The CDR3 sequence: CASSSLAGPAGEQYF. The CDR3 coding sequence is TGTGCCAGCAGCTCCTTAGCGGGACCAGCCGGGGAGCAGTACTTC. Supplemented by reference TRBV7-3 and TRBJ2-7, the full variable domain reads GAGVSQTPSNKVTEKGKYVELRCDPISGHTALYWYRQSLGQGPEFLIYFQGTGAADDSGLPNDRFFAVRPEGSVSTLKIQRTERGDSAVYLCASSSLAGPAGEQYFGPGTRLTVT.

Here the CDR3 DNA reads TGTGCCAGCAGTTTTCCGCAGGGAGGGAACACTGAAGCTTTCTTT. Residues: CASSFPQGGNTEAFF. The genes are TRBV28 and TRBJ1-1, with D perhaps TRBD1 (5 bases). This CDR3 is 15 amino acids long. V lost 3 bases and J lost 1, with 12 bases in between. Germline CDR1 is MDHEN and CDR2 is SYDVKM.

The chain recombines TRBV5-1 with TRBJ2-7, with 10 bases lining up with TRBD1. This CDR3 contains 15 residues. CDR1 SGHRS and CDR2 YFSETQ come from the germline V gene. V lost 3 bases and J lost 7; bases outside the gene matches: 10. The CDR3 DNA reads TGCGCCAGCAGCTCCCGGGACAGGGGAGGCAGGGAGCAGTACTTC. Translating gives CASSSRDRGGREQYF. Full variable domain (remainder filled in from reference TRBV5-1 and TRBJ2-7): KAGVTQTPRYLIKTRGQQVTLSCSPISGHRSVSWYQQTPGQGLQFLFEYFSETQRNKGNFPGRFSGRQFSNSRSEMNVSTLELGDSALYLCASSSRDRGGREQYFGPGTRLTVT.

J is TRBJ1-4 and V is TRBV30, with TRBD1 matching over 9 bases. Germline lookup yields CDR1 GTSNPN and CDR2 SVGIG (reference sequence). V was clipped by 4 bases and J by 3 bases; unmatched bases: 6. The CDR3 sequence is 15 residues long. The CDR3 sequence is CAWTGTGSSNEKLFF. CDR3 coding DNA: TGTGCCTGGACCGGGACAGGGAGTTCTAATGAAAAACTGTTTTTT.